This is a list of T cell receptor beta chains from one sample in a study of T-cell reconstitution after alpha-beta-depleted transplantation in children. Each CDR3 protein gets one entry after TCRdb re-called the PCR reads with MiXCR. The profile shows roughly 250,000 distinct CDR3 sequences, 6.5% to 9% of them singletons. The specimen comprised PBMCs, mostly from graft donor cells, sampled 180 days after TCRalphabeta/CD19-depleted stem cell transplant. The receptors were sampled from a male patient between 5 and 17 years old who had a stem cell transplant for acute lymphoblastic leukemia, so the T cells may come from the graft donor. Each CDR3 is given with its conserved first and last residue. A D gene is named only where the DNA matches it firmly. A row's size may be missing; if present it is once, few, many or a size class.

V: TRBV12-2
size: NA
D: NA
J: TRBJ1-1
CDR3: CASRHRDRGTEAFF
DNA: TGTGCAAGTCGCCACCGGGACAGGGGGACTGAAGCTTTCTTT

V: TRBV19
size: many
D: NA
J: TRBJ2-1
CDR3: CASSISRVYNEQFF
DNA: TGTGCCAGTAGTATCTCCAGAGTCTACAATGAGCAGTTCTTC

V: TRBV10-3
size: many
D: TRBD1
J: TRBJ2-7
CDR3: CASRDRGPYEQYF
DNA: TGTGCCAGCCGGGACAGGGGGCCTTACGAGCAGTACTTC

V: TRBV4-3
size: many
D: NA
J: TRBJ1-6
CDR3: CASSQDTRRFNSPLHF
DNA: TGCGCCAGCAGCCAAGATACACGCCGTTTTAATTCACCCCTCCACTTT

V: TRBV5-1
size: many
D: NA
J: TRBJ2-2
CDR3: CASSPPGTTNTGELFF
DNA: TGCGCCAGCAGCCCGCCCGGGACGACGAACACCGGGGAGCTGTTTTTT

V: TRBV5-1
size: many
D: NA
J: TRBJ1-2
CDR3: CASSLDTYYGYTF
DNA: TGCGCCAGCAGCTTGGACACTTACTATGGCTACACCTTC

V: TRBV7-8
size: many
D: NA
J: TRBJ2-1
CDR3: CASSLFGGSRGNEQFF
DNA: TGTGCCAGCAGCTTATTCGGTGGGAGTAGGGGCAATGAGCAGTTCTTC

V: TRBV11-2
size: many
D: NA
J: TRBJ2-3
CDR3: CASSFLRGQTITDTQYF
DNA: TGTGCCAGCAGCTTTTTACGGGGACAAACAATCACAGATACGCAGTATTTT

V: TRBV6-1
size: many
D: NA
J: TRBJ2-1
CDR3: CASSERPGGGNEQFF
DNA: TGTGCCAGCAGTGAACGTCCAGGGGGAGGGAATGAGCAGTTCTTC

V: TRBV12-3/TRBV12-4
size: many
D: NA
J: TRBJ1-2
CDR3: CASSSLTSGYTF
DNA: TGTGCCAGCAGTTCCCTGACGAGTGGCTACACCTTC

V: TRBV6-5
size: few
D: NA
J: TRBJ1-5
CDR3: CASSSPSGLENQPQHF
DNA: TGTGCCAGCAGTTCTCCCTCAGGGCTGGAAAATCAGCCCCAGCATTTT

V: TRBV5-1
size: many
D: NA
J: TRBJ1-4
CDR3: CASSLESTPREKLFF
DNA: TGCGCCAGCAGCTTGGAGAGCACGCCTCGCGAAAAACTGTTTTTT

V: TRBV7-6
size: many
D: NA
J: TRBJ2-1
CDR3: CASRGSGNEQFF
DNA: TGTGCCAGCAGGGGGTCGGGGAATGAGCAGTTCTTC

V: TRBV15
size: many
D: NA
J: TRBJ2-7
CDR3: CATSTGPGPYEQYF
DNA: TGTGCCACCAGTACGGGACCGGGCCCCTACGAGCAGTACTTC

V: TRBV10-3
size: many
D: TRBD1
J: TRBJ1-6
CDR3: CAIRAGQGDSPLHF
DNA: TGTGCCATCAGGGCAGGTCAGGGGGATTCACCCCTCCACTTT

V: TRBV3-1
size: few
D: NA
J: TRBJ1-1
CDR3: CASSPPMFTEAFF
DNA: TGTGCCAGCAGCCCCCCGATGTTCACTGAAGCTTTCTTT

V: TRBV28
size: many
D: NA
J: TRBJ2-2
CDR3: CASTRGGWTGELFF
DNA: TGTGCCAGCACTCGAGGTGGATGGACCGGGGAGCTGTTTTTT

V: TRBV7-8
size: few
D: TRBD2
J: TRBJ2-1
CDR3: CASSLRLAGVSNEQFF
DNA: TGTGCCAGCAGCCTCAGACTAGCGGGAGTTAGCAATGAGCAGTTCTTC

V: TRBV27
size: many
D: TRBD1
J: TRBJ2-5
CDR3: CASSFRTGQETQYF
DNA: TGTGCCAGCAGTTTCCGGACAGGGCAAGAGACCCAGTACTTC

V: TRBV28
size: many
D: NA
J: TRBJ2-1
CDR3: CASSLTGSAYNEQFF
DNA: TGTGCCAGCAGTTTGACCGGGAGTGCCTACAATGAGCAGTTCTTC

V: TRBV5-1
size: many
D: NA
J: TRBJ1-2
CDR3: CASSLSEGGYTF
DNA: TGCGCCAGCAGCTTGTCTGAAGGTGGCTACACCTTC

V: TRBV5-1
size: many
D: NA
J: TRBJ2-5
CDR3: CASSPSQTYQETQYF
DNA: TGCGCCAGCAGCCCCAGCCAGACGTACCAAGAGACCCAGTACTTC

V: TRBV27
size: many
D: NA
J: TRBJ2-7
CDR3: CASSSHSTAYEQYF
DNA: TGTGCCAGCAGTTCCCACTCGACAGCCTACGAGCAGTACTTC

V: TRBV5-1
size: many
D: TRBD1
J: TRBJ1-5
CDR3: CASSLVPTGAAIAYSNQPQHF
DNA: TGCGCCAGCAGCTTGGTTCCCACAGGGGCCGCGATTGCTTATAGCAATCAGCCCCAGCATTTT

V: TRBV5-1
size: many
D: TRBD2
J: TRBJ2-5
CDR3: CASSERGAIGGTQYF
DNA: TGCGCCAGCTCCGAGCGGGGGGCCATCGGGGGGACCCAGTACTTC

V: TRBV7-9
size: many
D: NA
J: TRBJ2-7
CDR3: CASSLANNYYEQYF
DNA: TGTGCCAGCAGCTTAGCCAACAACTACTACGAGCAGTACTTC

V: TRBV12-3/TRBV12-4
size: many
D: NA
J: TRBJ1-1
CDR3: CASSFSQPYTEAFF
DNA: TGTGCCAGCAGTTTCTCCCAACCTTACACTGAAGCTTTCTTT

V: TRBV7-2
size: many
D: NA
J: TRBJ2-2
CDR3: CASSRFSGELFF
DNA: TGTGCCAGCAGCCGTTTTTCCGGGGAGCTGTTTTTT

V: TRBV27
size: many
D: NA
J: TRBJ2-7
CDR3: CASSRLNSYEQYF
DNA: TGTGCCAGCAGTCGGCTGAACTCCTACGAGCAGTACTTC

V: TRBV7-8
size: NA
D: NA
J: TRBJ1-5
CDR3: CASRPGTAHNQPQHF
DNA: TGTGCCAGCCGTCCGGGGACGGCGCACAATCAGCCCCAGCATTTT

V: TRBV9
size: NA
D: NA
J: TRBJ2-5
CDR3: CASSPQSVLTRGQETQYF
DNA: TGTGCCAGCAGCCCCCAGTCAGTACTGACCCGGGGGCAAGAGACCCAGTACTTC

V: TRBV3-1
size: many
D: TRBD1
J: TRBJ2-1
CDR3: CASSQDRSPGQGYNEQFF
DNA: TGTGCCAGCAGCCAAGATCGGTCCCCGGGACAGGGTTATAATGAGCAGTTCTTC

V: TRBV4-2
size: NA
D: TRBD1
J: TRBJ1-5
CDR3: CASSQGDRGSNQPQHF
DNA: TGTGCCAGCAGCCAAGGAGACAGGGGAAGCAATCAGCCCCAGCATTTT

V: TRBV19
size: NA
D: NA
J: TRBJ1-5
CDR3: CASSGLFNQPQHF
DNA: TGTGCCAGTAGCGGACTTTTCAATCAGCCCCAGCATTTT

V: TRBV6-1
size: many
D: NA
J: TRBJ1-2
CDR3: CASTQWGARDYGYTF
DNA: TGTGCCAGCACCCAATGGGGGGCGCGGGACTATGGCTACACCTTC

V: TRBV4-3
size: many
D: NA
J: TRBJ1-6
CDR3: CASSQEKWGANSPLHF
DNA: TGCGCCAGCAGCCAAGAAAAATGGGGTGCTAATTCACCCCTCCACTTT

V: TRBV13
size: NA
D: NA
J: TRBJ2-1
CDR3: CASKGGPSYNEQFF
DNA: TGTGCCAGCAAAGGCGGCCCCTCCTACAATGAGCAGTTCTTC

V: TRBV7-9
size: many
D: TRBD1
J: TRBJ1-2
CDR3: CASRREGQAYGYTF
DNA: TGTGCCAGCAGGAGGGAGGGACAGGCCTATGGCTACACCTTC

V: TRBV27
size: many
D: NA
J: TRBJ1-5
CDR3: CASSSPNEPGPHF
DNA: TGTGCCAGCAGTTCTCCCAACGAGCCAGGGCCCCATTTT

V: TRBV3-1
size: many
D: NA
J: TRBJ2-2
CDR3: CASSLLVMAGELFF
DNA: TGTGCCAGCAGCTTACTAGTGATGGCCGGGGAGCTGTTTTTT

V: TRBV28
size: many
D: NA
J: TRBJ2-7
CDR3: CASSHHGAGYEQYF
DNA: TGTGCCAGCAGTCACCACGGGGCGGGTTACGAGCAGTACTTC

V: TRBV29-1
size: many
D: NA
J: TRBJ1-4
CDR3: CSVEVRGKEKLFF
DNA: TGCAGCGTTGAAGTCCGGGGGAAAGAAAAACTGTTTTTT

V: TRBV9
size: many
D: NA
J: TRBJ2-1
CDR3: CASSVGGSAGDEQFF
DNA: TGTGCCAGCAGCGTAGGGGGTAGCGCCGGGGATGAGCAGTTCTTC

V: TRBV12-3/TRBV12-4
size: many
D: TRBD1
J: TRBJ2-4
CDR3: CASGPGQGERDIQYF
DNA: TGTGCCAGCGGACCGGGACAGGGGGAAAGGGACATTCAGTACTTC

V: TRBV20-1
size: few
D: NA
J: TRBJ1-1
CDR3: CSARDTMNTEAFF
DNA: TGCAGTGCCCGGGACACAATGAACACTGAAGCTTTCTTT

V: TRBV27
size: NA
D: TRBD1
J: TRBJ2-7
CDR3: CASRYRDRGHEQYF
DNA: TGTGCCAGCAGGTACCGGGACAGGGGGCACGAGCAGTACTTC

V: TRBV19
size: NA
D: NA
J: TRBJ2-2
CDR3: CASSLPSTGELFF
DNA: TGTGCCAGTAGTTTGCCTTCCACCGGGGAGCTGTTTTTT

V: TRBV12-3/TRBV12-4
size: many
D: NA
J: TRBJ1-2
CDR3: CASSSRRSNYGYTF
DNA: TGTGCCAGCAGTTCCCGAAGGAGTAACTATGGCTACACCTTC

V: TRBV25-1
size: many
D: NA
J: TRBJ1-5
CDR3: CASSPNGDQPQHF
DNA: TGTGCCAGCAGTCCCAATGGGGACCAGCCCCAGCATTTT